In its sample, the clone carrying this TCR beta chain ranks as medium-sized. Its antigen is unknown. The record originates from a study of prognosis after radiotherapy for stage I lung cancer. Study information: Enrolled patients comprised 12 to 15 with newly diagnosed primary stage I lung tumors and four to six with oligometastatic NSCLC after surgical resection of the primary tumor. Each patient with non-small cell lung cancer was deemed medically inoperable.

Two rounds of multiplex PCR amplified TCR beta CDR3 from genomic DNA. Amplification during the initial PCR round employed primers specific to each TRBV and TRBJ gene. TCRdb re-derived calls from the multiplex PCR reads in MiXCR, one entry per CDR3 protein. The repertoire consists of approximately 16,000 distinct CDR3 sequences, with around 29% occurring once and the leading ten covering 30% to 40%. Study-wide results and caveats: Before stereotactic body radiation therapy the median unique TCR clone count was about 10,000, and afterwards it fell to approximately 6,900. It was reported that patients with metastases and those without them differed in TRBV and TRBJ gene usage.

CDR1 MNHEY and CDR2 SVGAGI come from the germline V gene. The V and J ends lost 0 bases and 5 bases respectively, with 11 bases between them. There are 15 residues in the CDR3. The clonotype comes from a donor aged 50 or older with non-small cell lung cancer. The specimen was PBMCs, collected before or after stereotactic body radiation therapy (not recorded which). The rearrangement joins TRBV6-5 to TRBJ1-5; D not resolved. This CDR3 is CASSYSKGLDQPQHF. The CDR3 DNA is TGTGCCAGCAGTTACTCGAAAGGTCTCGATCAGCCCCAGCATTTT.